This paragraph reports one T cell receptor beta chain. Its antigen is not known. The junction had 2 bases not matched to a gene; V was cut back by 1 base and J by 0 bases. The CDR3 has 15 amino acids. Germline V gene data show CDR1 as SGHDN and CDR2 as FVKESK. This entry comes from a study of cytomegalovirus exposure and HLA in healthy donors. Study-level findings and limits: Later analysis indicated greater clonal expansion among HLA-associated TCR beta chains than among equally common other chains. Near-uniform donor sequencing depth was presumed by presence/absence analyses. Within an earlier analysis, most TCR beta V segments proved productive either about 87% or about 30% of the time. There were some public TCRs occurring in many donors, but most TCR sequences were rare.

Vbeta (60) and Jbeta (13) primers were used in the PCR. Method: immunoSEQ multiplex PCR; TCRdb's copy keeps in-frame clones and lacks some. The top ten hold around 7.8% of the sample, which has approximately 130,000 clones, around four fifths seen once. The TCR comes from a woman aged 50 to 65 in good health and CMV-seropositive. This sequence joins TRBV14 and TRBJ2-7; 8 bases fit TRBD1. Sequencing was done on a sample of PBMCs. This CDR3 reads CASSQGGTGSYEQYF. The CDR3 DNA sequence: TGTGCCAGCAGCCAAGGCGGGACAGGCTCCTACGAGCAGTACTTC.